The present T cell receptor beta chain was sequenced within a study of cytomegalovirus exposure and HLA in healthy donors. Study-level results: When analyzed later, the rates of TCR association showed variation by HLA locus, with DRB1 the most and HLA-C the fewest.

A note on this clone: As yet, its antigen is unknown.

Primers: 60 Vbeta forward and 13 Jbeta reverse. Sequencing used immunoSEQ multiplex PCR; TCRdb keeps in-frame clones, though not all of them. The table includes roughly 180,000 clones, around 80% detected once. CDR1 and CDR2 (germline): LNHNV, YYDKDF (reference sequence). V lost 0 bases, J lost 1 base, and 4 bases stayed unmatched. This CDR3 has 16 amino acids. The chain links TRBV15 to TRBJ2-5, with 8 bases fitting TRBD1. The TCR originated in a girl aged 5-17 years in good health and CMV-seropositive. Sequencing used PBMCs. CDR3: CATSRDRQGIQETQYF. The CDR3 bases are TGTGCCACCAGCAGAGATAGACAGGGGATCCAAGAGACCCAGTACTTC.